This TCR beta chain originates from a study of monozygotic twins with inflammatory bowel disease. TCRdb reprocessed the 5' RACE reads and keeps a single row for each CDR3 protein, giving no DNA. The sample shows some 150,000 distinct CDR3 sequences, and roughly 7% sits with its ten largest clones. With regard to this clonotype: Its antigen remains unknown.

Study results and caveats: Twins with IBD were found to have lower TCRbeta diversity (inverse Simpson) than healthy co-twins.

This CDR3 comprises 14 residues. The germline gives CDR1 SGHRS, CDR2 YFSETQ. The specimen was blood. The sequence derives from a human donor with ulcerative colitis or Crohn's disease, or a healthy co-twin of an affected twin (not recorded which). V usage is TRBV5-1 and J usage is TRBJ2-5; absent DNA, TCRdb's TRBD1 call cannot be checked. This CDR3 is CASSLNGAQETQYF.